This T cell receptor (beta chain) appears in the sequencing data of a study of OX40 agonist ivuxolimab in advanced cancers. Concerning the study at large: Ivuxolimab was an agonistic, fully human IgG2 monoclonal antibody directed against OX40 (CD134), a costimulatory receptor. Intravenous ivuxolimab was administered to patients every 2 weeks at six dose levels: 0.01, 0.1, 0.3, 1.5, 3 and 10 mg/kg. Of the roughly 54 patients in dose escalation, around 19 had hepatocellular carcinoma, roughly 15 had melanoma, 9 had renal cell carcinoma and 9 had head and neck cancer. In the dose-escalation cohort, 75% to 85% of patients were male, and the mean age was 60 years with a range of roughly 20 to 85. Patients were allowed to have had prior anti-PD-1, anti-PD-L1 or anti-CTLA-4 therapy, and roughly two fifths of the dose-escalation patients had been treated with checkpoint inhibitors. Partial responses occurred in three dose-escalation patients: two with cutaneous melanoma and one with hepatocellular carcinoma. Peripheral TCRbeta sequencing was intended to test whether TCR sequence diversity was altered and clonal T-cell expansion was caused by ivuxolimab. The paper covers the monotherapy dose-escalation part of the phase I ivuxolimab trial, which included N of about 56 patients.

For this clone: Its specific antigen is unknown. No per-base quality is available; no much larger clone lies one base away.

Genomic DNA was extracted from sorted cells for sequencing of the TCRbeta CDR3 region. TCRbeta CDR3 regions were sequenced using the immunoSEQ Assay. The clones in this table, taken by TCRdb from immuneACCESS, are in-frame only. Not every clone is retained; where verified, under half of the shortfall comes from an unresolved V gene, and the cause of the rest is unknown. The sample contains approximately 68,000 clones, approximately 88% of them found a single time. Over 2% of the sample is in the top ten clones. Patients with autoimmune disease history or receiving systemic immunosuppression were excluded from the trial. Peripheral blood for TCR sequencing was collected from all dose cohorts at baseline, on cycle 4 day 1, and on cycle 7 day 1. Samples were obtained from an open-label, multicenter, first-in-human phase I dose-escalation trial of ivuxolimab. Adults with locally advanced or metastatic melanoma, renal cell carcinoma, hepatocellular carcinoma or head and neck squamous cell carcinoma were enrolled in the trial. Before TCR sequencing, CD4+ and CD8+ T cells were separately sorted from peripheral blood.

Summary of the overall study and its limitations: Which antigens the clonally expanded peripheral T cells were specific for was not determined. Clonal expansion of both CD4+ and CD8+ blood T cells was observed from baseline to week 6 at doses 0.1 to 3.0 mg/kg. In the 0.1-3.0 mg/kg groups, partial responders were among the patients with the lowest normalized peripheral clonal expansion, particularly in CD8+ T cells. Low levels of normalized T-cell clonal expansion were also seen in some patients who did not respond. After ivuxolimab, CD8+ T cells had more expanded clones than CD4+ T cells on average.

The clonotype originates from an adult with an advanced solid tumor such as melanoma, head and neck, liver or kidney cancer. The specimen was CD4+ or CD8+ T cells sorted from blood, collected in a trial of the OX40 agonist ivuxolimab.

The DNA sequence is given as TGTGCCAGCAGCCAAGGTTCCCGGAACTATGGCTACACCTTC. The encoded protein is CASSQGSRNYGYTF. The V and J genes are TRBV4-2 and TRBJ1-2, with the identity of the D gene unclear. Measured from the cysteine to the phenylalanine, the CDR3 is 14 residues long. The kept DNA is CDR3 alone, 42 bases in frame from the first base. The germline V gene supplies CDR1 LGHNA and CDR2 YNFKEQ. The junction carries 8 bases between V and J, which are trimmed by 1 base and 2 bases respectively.